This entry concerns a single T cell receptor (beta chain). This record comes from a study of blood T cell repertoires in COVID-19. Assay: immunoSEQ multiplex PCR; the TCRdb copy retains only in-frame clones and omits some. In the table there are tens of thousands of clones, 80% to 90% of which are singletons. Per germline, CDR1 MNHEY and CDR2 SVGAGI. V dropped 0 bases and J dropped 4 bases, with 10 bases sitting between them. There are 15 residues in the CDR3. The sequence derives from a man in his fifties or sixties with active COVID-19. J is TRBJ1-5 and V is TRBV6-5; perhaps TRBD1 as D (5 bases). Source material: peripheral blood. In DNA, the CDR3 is TGTGCCAGCAGTTACTCGGGCGGGGGGAATCAGCCCCAGCATTTT. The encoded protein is CASSYSGGGNQPQHF.